This TCR beta chain emerged from a study of T cell clones after liver transplantation. Across the whole study: A pre-transplant mixed lymphocyte reaction with TCRbeta sequencing defined graft-donor-reactive clones followed in post-transplant blood. Graft-donor-reactive sequences were compared with third-party-reactive TCRbeta sequences from pre-transplant mixed lymphocyte reactions.

With respect to this clone: Its antigen is currently unknown.

Assay used: immunoSEQ multiplex PCR; TCRdb lists only in-frame clones, some missing. The sample has about 68,000 clones, more than 85% seen once. The V and J ends lost 5 bases and 3 bases, in that order; junction bases with no gene match: 7. The CDR3 sequence is 15 residues long. In germline, CDR1 is LNHDA, CDR2 SQIVND (reference sequence). Study-level points and caveats: Small, mixed patient groups and varying post-transplant times limit these conclusions. Donor-reactive sequences fell more than third party-reactive ones, suggesting partial deletion.

The specimen comprised CD4+ T cells from blood, sampled nearly 26 months after liver transplant. The V gene is TRBV19, the J gene TRBJ2-3; 8 bases line up with TRBD1. The TCR originated in a human patient who received a liver transplant. The T cells may partly be graft donor cells. CDR3 residues: CASSFRGPGTDTQYF. The DNA for the CDR3 is TGTGCCAGTAGTTTCAGGGGGCCGGGAACAGATACGCAGTATTTT.